The rows below give T cell receptor beta chains drawn from one sample of a study of blood T cells in healthy people across ages. TCRdb reprocessed the 5' RACE reads with MiXCR, giving one entry per CDR3 protein. The table includes some 760,000 distinct CDR3 sequences, around 25% detected once. These same data were also listed under a study on T cells of mothers and their children.

What was sequenced was blood. These receptors were obtained from a boy aged 5-17 years in good health. Each CDR3 is given with its conserved first and last residue. The D gene is left open where the match is weak. Size values are once, few and many counts, or a class for expanded clones, and some rows have none.

clone_size,d_call,v_call,j_call,cdr3_nt,cdr3_aa
few,TRBD1,TRBV2,TRBJ2-5,TGTGCCGGCAGACAGGGGGCGAGAGAGACCCAGTACTTC,CAGRQGARETQYF
few,.,TRBV29-1,TRBJ2-3,TGCAGCGTTGACGGCAGCCCAGATACGCAGTATTTT,CSVDGSPDTQYF
.,.,TRBV12-3/TRBV12-4,TRBJ2-5,TGTGCCAGCAGTTTACAACAGGGCAGGGGGGAGCAGTACTTC,CASSLQQGRGEQYF
.,.,TRBV7-9,TRBJ1-1,TGTGCCACCACACTAATAGTCCAGGGGATGAACACTGAAGCTTTCTTT,CATTLIVQGMNTEAFF
.,TRBD2,TRBV6-2/TRBV6-3,TRBJ2-1,TGTGCCAGCAGTTACGGGAAAGCGGGGGGAGGCAATGAGCAGTTCTTC,CASSYGKAGGGNEQFF
.,.,TRBV20-1,TRBJ2-1,TGCAGTGCTAGAGATCGATCGGCGGGGAGCTACAATGAGCAGTTCTTC,CSARDRSAGSYNEQFF
.,TRBD2,TRBV7-2,TRBJ2-5,TGTGCCAGCAGGGGACTAGCGGGGGCTGAGACCCAGTACTTC,CASRGLAGAETQYF
.,TRBD1,TRBV2,TRBJ2-2,TGTGCCAGCGGGGGCAGGGGGCGCGACACCGGGGAGCTGTTTTTT,CASGGRGRDTGELFF
.,.,TRBV7-9,TRBJ2-1,TGTGCCAGCAGCATGGGGGGCCTAGAGCAGTTCTTC,CASSMGGLEQFF
few,.,TRBV4-3,TRBJ1-2,TGCGCCAGCAGCCAAGAAAATACGGGGGCGTCGGTATATGGCTACACCTTC,CASSQENTGASVYGYTF
.,TRBD2,TRBV5-1,TRBJ2-2,TGCGCCAGCGCTGATCTAGCGGCGAACACCGGGGAGCTGTTTTTT,CASADLAANTGELFF
once,.,TRBV4-3,TRBJ1-4,TGCGCCAGCAGCCAAGGGCCCAACCCGACAGTGAATGAAAAACTGTTTTTT,CASSQGPNPTVNEKLFF
few,.,TRBV20-1,TRBJ1-1,TGCAGTGCTAGGTCAGGGAACTTCATGAACACTGAAGCTTTCTTT,CSARSGNFMNTEAFF
few,.,TRBV29-1,TRBJ2-1,TGCAGCGTTGACGGGGGAGGACAAGGGGTCAATGAGCAGTTCTTC,CSVDGGGQGVNEQFF
.,.,TRBV4-1,TRBJ2-3,TGCGCCAGCAGCCTACAAATCTCTAGCACAGATACGCAGTATTTT,CASSLQISSTDTQYF
few,.,TRBV11-1,TRBJ2-7,TGTGCCAGCAGCTTAAGGGGGACCTCCTCCTACGAGCAGTACTTC,CASSLRGTSSYEQYF
.,.,TRBV4-3,TRBJ2-5,TGCGCCAGCAGCCAAGGGCAGGGAGTAGAGACCCAGTACTTC,CASSQGQGVETQYF
.,.,TRBV7-9,TRBJ2-4,TGTGCCAGCAGCCAGCCTTTGGACATTCAGTACTTC,CASSQPLDIQYF
.,TRBD1,TRBV20-1,TRBJ2-1,TGCAGTGCTAGGGAAAGGGGGCACAATGAGCAGTTCTTC,CSARERGHNEQFF
.,.,TRBV7-3,TRBJ1-1,TGTGCCAGCAGCCATTCTACGGACACTGAAGCTTTCTTT,CASSHSTDTEAFF
few,TRBD1,TRBV15,TRBJ2-7,TGTGCCACCAGCAGAGATCGGACAGGGGGTAACGAGCAGTACTTC,CATSRDRTGGNEQYF
few,.,TRBV2,TRBJ1-4,TGTGCCAGCAGCAAAGAAGCGTCTAATGAAAAACTGTTTTTT,CASSKEASNEKLFF
.,TRBD2,TRBV28,TRBJ2-1,TGTGCCAGCAGTAGCGGGAGGAATGAGCAGTTCTTC,CASSSGRNEQFF
few,TRBD2,TRBV4-2,TRBJ2-3,TGTGCCAGCAGCCGATTAGGAGCGGGAGGGCCCACAGATACGCAGTATTTT,CASSRLGAGGPTDTQYF
.,.,TRBV29-1,TRBJ2-7,TGCAGCGTTTCCCCGGGAAATTCCTACGAGCAGTACTTC,CSVSPGNSYEQYF
.,TRBD1,TRBV29-1,TRBJ2-3,TGCAGCGTTGAAAGGACAGGAGGCACAGATACGCAGTATTTT,CSVERTGGTDTQYF
few,.,TRBV7-3,TRBJ1-2,TGTGCCAGCAGCCCCGAAGGGGGAGGGTACTATGGCTACACCTTC,CASSPEGGGYYGYTF
.,TRBD2,TRBV7-8,TRBJ2-3,TGTGCCAGCAGCTTAGCGGTAGCGGGGGCAGATACGCAGTATTTT,CASSLAVAGADTQYF
.,.,TRBV7-2,TRBJ1-1,TGTGCCAGCAGCCAGACAGGGAACACTGAAGCTTTCTTT,CASSQTGNTEAFF
few,.,TRBV29-1,TRBJ2-2,TGCAGCGTTGAAGCCCGTTACGGGGAGCTGTTTTTT,CSVEARYGELFF
few,.,TRBV29-1,TRBJ2-5,TGCAGCGTTGGAGGCTGGGACGTGGTGGGTGAGACCCAGTACTTC,CSVGGWDVVGETQYF
.,.,TRBV7-9,TRBJ2-4,TGTGCCAGCAGCGTGCGGGGACAGCAGTACTTC,CASSVRGQQYF
.,.,TRBV15,TRBJ1-1,TGTGCCACCAGCAGACAGGAGAGAAACACTGAAGCTTTCTTT,CATSRQERNTEAFF
few,.,TRBV28,TRBJ1-3,TGTGCCAGCAGTTTATTAGGTGCCTCGAATGGAAACACCATATATTTT,CASSLLGASNGNTIYF
few,TRBD2,TRBV6-1,TRBJ2-3,TGTGCCAGCAGTACAGTGGGACTAGCGAAGAGCACAGATACGCAGTATTTT,CASSTVGLAKSTDTQYF
few,TRBD2,TRBV7-3,TRBJ2-3,TGTGCCAGCAGCTTAACGCGGCCGGGTCTAGCGGGGGATTCAGATACGCAGTATTTT,CASSLTRPGLAGDSDTQYF
.,.,TRBV7-6,TRBJ1-2,TGTGCCAGCAGCTTAATTGTGGATGGGTATGGCTACACCTTC,CASSLIVDGYGYTF
.,.,TRBV5-1,TRBJ1-2,TGCGCCAGCAGCCCCCGGATTGGCGGCATAGCGAACACCTTC,CASSPRIGGIANTF
few,TRBD1,TRBV11-2,TRBJ2-5,TGTGCCAGCAGCTTCCAGGGGGCGGTGGGGGAGACCCAGTACTTC,CASSFQGAVGETQYF
.,TRBD1,TRBV2,TRBJ2-5,TGTGCCAGCAGTGAACAGGGGGTCCAAGAGACCCAGTACTTC,CASSEQGVQETQYF
few,TRBD1,TRBV5-1,TRBJ1-5,TGCGCCAGCAGCTTGGAACCAGGGGGACAGCCCCAGCATTTT,CASSLEPGGQPQHF
.,.,TRBV28,TRBJ2-7,TGTGCCAGCCTCGCCGGGGGGCGATACGAGCAGTACTTC,CASLAGGRYEQYF
few,.,TRBV7-9,TRBJ1-1,TGTGCCAGCAGCTTACCTCCGGAGGGAACTGAGGCTTTCTTT,CASSLPPEGTEAFF
few,.,TRBV30,TRBJ2-1,TGTGCCTTGAATGAGCAGTTCTTC,CALNEQFF
.,.,TRBV7-2,TRBJ2-5,TGTGCCAGCAGCTCGGACGTTGGAGAGACCCAGTACTTC,CASSSDVGETQYF
few,.,TRBV20-1,TRBJ2-7,TGCAGTGCTAGAGATCTCCTGGGCGTCTACGAGCAGTACTTC,CSARDLLGVYEQYF
few,.,TRBV29-1,TRBJ2-7,TGCAGCGTTGCGACAGCGTCGGACGAGCAGTACTTC,CSVATASDEQYF
few,.,TRBV27,TRBJ2-1,TGTGCCAGCGGACCCGGGACTCTACCTGAGCAGTTCTTC,CASGPGTLPEQFF
few,.,TRBV6-5,TRBJ2-5,TGTGCCAGCAGCTACATCGGCAGGGCGAGAGAGGAAGAGACCCAGTACTTC,CASSYIGRAREEETQYF
.,TRBD2,TRBV7-2,TRBJ2-3,TGTGCCAGCAGCCTCTGGACTAGCGGGGGGGCCAAAGATACGCAGTATTTT,CASSLWTSGGAKDTQYF
few,TRBD1,TRBV12-3/TRBV12-4,TRBJ2-7,TGTGCCAGCAGAGTAGCAGGACAGGCCCACGAGCAGTACTTC,CASRVAGQAHEQYF
few,TRBD2,TRBV7-2,TRBJ2-3,TGTGCCAGCAGCTTAGGGACTAGCGGGAGGGGTAATACGCAGTATTTT,CASSLGTSGRGNTQYF
few,TRBD2,TRBV9,TRBJ2-1,TGTGCCAGCAGCGTAGGATCGCGGGGGGGCTTTAATGAGCAGTTCTTC,CASSVGSRGGFNEQFF
few,.,TRBV27,TRBJ2-3,TGTGCCAGCAGTCAAGGGGTCGCAGATACGCAGTATTTT,CASSQGVADTQYF
.,.,TRBV18,TRBJ2-3,TGTGCCAGCTCACCTGGTCTTCCCACAGATACGCAGTATTTT,CASSPGLPTDTQYF